One and the same sample provided the 10 T cell receptor beta chains below, sequenced in a study of T cells in Graves' hyperthyroidism and ophthalmopathy. Amplification targeted TCR beta CDR3 regions from RNA transcripts. First-round RT-PCR of the TCR CDR3 relied on the HTBI primer set. One entry per CDR3 protein, called by TCRdb with MiXCR from the multiplex PCR reads. The sample consists of fewer than 600,000 distinct CDR3 sequences, roughly 14% of them appearing once. Sequencing input: blood. These receptors were collected from a woman aged 18-35 years with Graves' hyperthyroidism.

The sample holds many counts of this clonotype. The rearrangement links TRBV12-3 or TRBV12-4 to TRBJ2-1; a weak D match, TRBD1 (5 bases). The CDR3 loop spans 15 amino acids. Trimming removed 0 bases from V and 5 bases from J, with 11 bases in between. This CDR3 reads CASSLAPRAHNEQFF. DNA of the CDR3: TGTGCCAGCAGTTTAGCCCCCAGGGCTCACAATGAGCAGTTCTTC.

This clonotype was seen repeatedly, ten times or more. V is TRBV14 and J is TRBJ2-7, with 12 bases fitting TRBD2. V was clipped by 5 bases and J by 2 bases; unmatched bases: 13. Germline assignment: CDR1 SGHDN and CDR2 FVKESK. The CDR3 sequence is 18 residues long. This CDR3 reads CASSLGLAGLPVTYEQYF. The CDR3 coding sequence is TGTGCCAGCAGCTTAGGACTAGCGGGACTGCCGGTTACCTACGAGCAGTACTTC.

The chain carries TRBV4-2 and TRBJ1-1; D not certain. V lost 2 bases and J lost 4, with 11 bases in between. This CDR3 region has 14 residues. Germline-derived CDR1 and CDR2 are LGHNA and YNFKEQ. This CDR3 reads CASSQSGGGTEAFF. The CDR3 nucleotides read TGTGCCAGCAGCCAATCCGGAGGTGGCACTGAAGCTTTCTTT.

This clonotype came up many times. V and J are TRBV6-5 and TRBJ2-3, with D maybe TRBD2 (6 bases). Germline CDR1 and CDR2: MNHEY and SVGAGI. Trimming cost V 2 bases and J 0 bases, with 12 bases left between them. CDR3 length equals 16 residues. The CDR3 is CASSYASVSSTDTQYF. CDR3 in DNA: TGTGCCAGCAGTTACGCTAGCGTGTCTAGCACAGATACGCAGTATTTT.

There are a few counts of this clonotype. The chain combines TRBV12-3 or TRBV12-4 with TRBJ1-4; possible D gene TRBD1, 5 bases. This CDR3 is built from 16 residues. V gave up 2 bases and J gave up 5 bases, with 15 bases separating them. CDR3 nucleotide sequence: TGTGCCAGCAGTTTAAACACGCAGGGACCAAATGAAAAACTGTTTTTT. Translation gives CASSLNTQGPNEKLFF.

This clonotype has at least ten counts. The rearrangement links TRBV12-5 to TRBJ2-1; D unresolved. Per the germline V gene, CDR1 is LGHNT and CDR2 is FRNRAP. CDR3 size: 13 residues. Trimming removed 8 bases at V and 5 bases at J, with 13 bases between. This chain's CDR3 is CASHVGGHNEQFF. The CDR3 region has the DNA TGTGCTAGTCACGTCGGCGGTCACAATGAGCAGTTCTTC.

The table lists this clonotype with a few counts. V is TRBV14 and J is TRBJ2-1, with 7 bases aligning to TRBD2. This CDR3 is 18 amino acids long. The V and J ends lost 1 base and 3 bases, in that order; junction bases with no gene match: 12. The V gene's germline CDR1 is SGHDN and CDR2 FVKESK. CDR3 in amino acids: CASSQVWGRGSNYNEQFF. In DNA, the CDR3 is TGTGCCAGCAGCCAAGTATGGGGCCGCGGGAGTAACTACAATGAGCAGTTCTTC.

This clonotype was observed a few times. The chain employs TRBV7-8 and TRBJ1-1, with no clear D. Trimming stripped 7 bases from V and 5 bases from J, with 14 bases between. In germline, CDR1 is SGHVS, CDR2 FQNEAQ. The CDR3 sequence is 13 residues long. The DNA of the CDR3 is TGTGCCAGCACCCGGACCCGGGAGACTGAAGCTTTCTTT. As protein: CASTRTRETEAFF.

Of note for this clonotype: Possible read error: a much larger clone is one base away. This chain uses TRBV3-1 with TRBJ2-7, with D possibly TRBD2 on 5 matching bases. This CDR3 is built from 13 residues. From germline, CDR1 is LGHDT and CDR2 YNNKEL (reference sequence). Deletions cut 1 base from V and 5 bases from J, with 9 bases between. In DNA, the CDR3 is TGTGCCAGCAGCCAAGGCGCGGGCGACGAGCAGTACTTC. Translating gives CASSQGAGDEQYF.

This chain links TRBV20-1 with TRBJ2-3; 14 bases map to TRBD2. CDR1 and CDR2 from the germline V gene are DFQATT and SNEGSKA (reference sequence). The CDR3 is made up of 20 amino acids. J lost 5 bases, V lost 1 base, and 17 bases had no gene match. The CDR3 reads CSARGSGGTSGRAGGDTQYF. The DNA of the CDR3 is TGCAGTGCTAGAGGTTCCGGGGGGACTAGCGGGAGAGCCGGGGGAGATACGCAGTATTTT.